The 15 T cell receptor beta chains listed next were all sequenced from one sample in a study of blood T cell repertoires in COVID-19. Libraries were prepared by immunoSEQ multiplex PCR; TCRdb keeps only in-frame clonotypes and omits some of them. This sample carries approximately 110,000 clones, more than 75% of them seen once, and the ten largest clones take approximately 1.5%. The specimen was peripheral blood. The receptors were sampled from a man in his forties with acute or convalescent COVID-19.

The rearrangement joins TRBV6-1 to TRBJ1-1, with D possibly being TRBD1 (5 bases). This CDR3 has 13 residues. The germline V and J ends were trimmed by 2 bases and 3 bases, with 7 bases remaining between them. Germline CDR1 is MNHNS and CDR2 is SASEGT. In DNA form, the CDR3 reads TGTGCCAGCAGTGAACCACAGGACACTGAAGCTTTCTTT. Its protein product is CASSEPQDTEAFF.

The CDR3 region is CASSPDRSPNEQFF. CDR3 coding DNA: TGTGCCAGCAGCCCCGACAGGAGTCCCAATGAGCAGTTCTTC. The chain employs TRBV7-9 and TRBJ2-1, with TRBD1 as a possible D gene (6 bases). The ends were cut back, 5 bases at V and 6 bases at J, with 14 bases in the middle. Germline CDR1 reads SEHNR; CDR2 reads FQNEAQ (reference sequence). This CDR3 has 14 amino acids.

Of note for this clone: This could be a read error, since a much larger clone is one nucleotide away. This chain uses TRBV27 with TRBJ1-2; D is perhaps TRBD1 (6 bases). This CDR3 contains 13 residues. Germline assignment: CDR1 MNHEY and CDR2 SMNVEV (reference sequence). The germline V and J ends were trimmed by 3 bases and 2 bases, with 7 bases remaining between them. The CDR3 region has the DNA TGTGCCAGCAGTTTCCAGGGGAACTATGGCTACACCTTC. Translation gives CASSFQGNYGYTF.

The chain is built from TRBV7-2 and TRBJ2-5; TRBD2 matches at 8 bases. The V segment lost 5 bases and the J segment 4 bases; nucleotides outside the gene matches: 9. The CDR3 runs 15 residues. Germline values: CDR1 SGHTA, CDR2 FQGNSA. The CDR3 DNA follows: TGTGCCAGCAGCAATAGCGGGGTGGGAGGAGAGACCCAGTACTTC. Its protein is CASSNSGVGGETQYF.

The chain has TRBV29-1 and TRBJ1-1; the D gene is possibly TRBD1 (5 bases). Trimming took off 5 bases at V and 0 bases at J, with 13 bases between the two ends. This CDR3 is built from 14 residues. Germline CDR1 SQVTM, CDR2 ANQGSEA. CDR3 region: CSVWTGHLNTEAFF. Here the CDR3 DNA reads TGCAGCGTTTGGACCGGACACCTGAACACTGAAGCTTTCTTT.

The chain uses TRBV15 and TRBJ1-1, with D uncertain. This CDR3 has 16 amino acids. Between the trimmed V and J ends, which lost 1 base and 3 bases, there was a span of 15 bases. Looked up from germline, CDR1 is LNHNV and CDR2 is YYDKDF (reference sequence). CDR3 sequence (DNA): TGTGCCACCAGCAGAGGAGGAGCCGGTGGGTACACTGAAGCTTTCTTT. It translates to CATSRGGAGGYTEAFF.

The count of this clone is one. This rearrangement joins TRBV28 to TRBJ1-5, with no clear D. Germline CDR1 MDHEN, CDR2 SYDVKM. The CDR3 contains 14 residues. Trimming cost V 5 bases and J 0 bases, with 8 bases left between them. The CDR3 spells CASSGPYSNQPQHF. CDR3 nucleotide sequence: TGTGCCAGCAGTGGGCCTTATAGCAATCAGCCCCAGCATTTT.

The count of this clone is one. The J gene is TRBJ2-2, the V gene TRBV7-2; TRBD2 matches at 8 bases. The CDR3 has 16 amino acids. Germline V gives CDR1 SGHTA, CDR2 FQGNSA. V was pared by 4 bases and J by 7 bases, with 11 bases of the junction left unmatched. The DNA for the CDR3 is TGTGCCAGCAGCTGGACCGGGACTAGGGGTGGCGGGGAGCTGTTTTTT. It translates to CASSWTGTRGGGELFF.

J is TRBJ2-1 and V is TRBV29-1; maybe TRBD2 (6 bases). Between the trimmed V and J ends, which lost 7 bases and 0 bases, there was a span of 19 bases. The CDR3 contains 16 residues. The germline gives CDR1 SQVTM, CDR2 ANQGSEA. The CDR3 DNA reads TGCAGCGAAGGGGTTCTGGGTAGCGGCTCCTACAATGAGCAGTTCTTC. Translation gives CSEGVLGSGSYNEQFF.

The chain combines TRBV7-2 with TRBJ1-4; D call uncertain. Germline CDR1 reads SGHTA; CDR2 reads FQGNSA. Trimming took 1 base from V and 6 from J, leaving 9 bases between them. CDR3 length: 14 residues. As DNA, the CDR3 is TGTGCCAGCAGCTTAGTCTGGGAGGATGAAAAACTGTTTTTT. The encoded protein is CASSLVWEDEKLFF. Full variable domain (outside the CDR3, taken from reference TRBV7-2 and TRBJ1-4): GAGVSQSPSNKVTEKGKDVELRCDPISGHTALYWYRQSLGQGLEFLIYFQGNSAPDKSGLPSDRFSAERTGGSVSTLTIQRTQQEDSAVYLCASSLVWEDEKLFFGSGTQLSVL.

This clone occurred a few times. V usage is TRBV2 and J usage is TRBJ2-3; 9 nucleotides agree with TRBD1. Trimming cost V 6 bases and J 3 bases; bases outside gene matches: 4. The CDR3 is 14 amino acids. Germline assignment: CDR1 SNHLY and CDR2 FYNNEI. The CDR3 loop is CASSPDRGTDTQYF. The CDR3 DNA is TGTGCCAGCAGCCCCGACAGGGGGACAGATACGCAGTATTTT.

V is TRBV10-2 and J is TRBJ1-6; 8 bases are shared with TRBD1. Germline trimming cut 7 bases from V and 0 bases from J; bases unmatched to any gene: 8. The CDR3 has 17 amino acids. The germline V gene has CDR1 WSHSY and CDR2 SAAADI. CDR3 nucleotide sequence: TGCGCCAGCATCGGACAGGGAGGGAGCTCCTATAATTCACCCCTCCACTTT. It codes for CASIGQGGSSYNSPLHF.

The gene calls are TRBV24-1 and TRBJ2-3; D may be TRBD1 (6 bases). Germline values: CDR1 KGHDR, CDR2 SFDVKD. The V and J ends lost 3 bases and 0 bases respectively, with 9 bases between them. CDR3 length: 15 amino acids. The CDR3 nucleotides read TGTGCCACCAGTGATCCCGGACAGAGCACAGATACGCAGTATTTT. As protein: CATSDPGQSTDTQYF.

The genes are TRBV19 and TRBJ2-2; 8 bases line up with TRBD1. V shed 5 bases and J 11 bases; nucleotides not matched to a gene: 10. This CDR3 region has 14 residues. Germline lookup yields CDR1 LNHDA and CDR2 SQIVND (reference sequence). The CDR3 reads CASSSRTGRSELFF. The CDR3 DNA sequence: TGTGCCAGTAGTTCCCGGACAGGGCGCAGTGAGCTGTTTTTT. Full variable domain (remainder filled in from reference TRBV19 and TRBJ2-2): DGGITQSPKYLFRKEGQNVTLSCEQNLNHDAMYWYRQDPGQGLRLIYYSQIVNDFQKGDIAEGYSVSREKKESFPLTVTSAQKNPTAFYLCASSSRTGRSELFFGEGSRLTVL.

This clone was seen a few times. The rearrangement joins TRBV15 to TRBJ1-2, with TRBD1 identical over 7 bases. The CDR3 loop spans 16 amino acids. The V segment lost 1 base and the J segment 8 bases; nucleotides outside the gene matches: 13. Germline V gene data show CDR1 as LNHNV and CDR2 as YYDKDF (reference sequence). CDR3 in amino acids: CATSRGSDRAKGGYTF. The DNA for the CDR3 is TGTGCCACCAGCAGAGGCTCAGACAGGGCCAAGGGCGGCTACACCTTC.